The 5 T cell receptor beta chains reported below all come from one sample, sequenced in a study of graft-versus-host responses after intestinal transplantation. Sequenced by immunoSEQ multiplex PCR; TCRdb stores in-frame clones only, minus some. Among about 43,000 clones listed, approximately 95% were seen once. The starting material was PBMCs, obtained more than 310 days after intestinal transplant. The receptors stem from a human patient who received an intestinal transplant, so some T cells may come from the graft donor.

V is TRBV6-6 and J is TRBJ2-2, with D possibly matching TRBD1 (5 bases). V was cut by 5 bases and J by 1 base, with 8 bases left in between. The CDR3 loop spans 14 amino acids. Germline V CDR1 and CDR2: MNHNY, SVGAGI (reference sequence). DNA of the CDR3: TGTGCCAGCAGTCGACAGCAGAACACCGGGGAGCTGTTTTTT. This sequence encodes CASSRQQNTGELFF.

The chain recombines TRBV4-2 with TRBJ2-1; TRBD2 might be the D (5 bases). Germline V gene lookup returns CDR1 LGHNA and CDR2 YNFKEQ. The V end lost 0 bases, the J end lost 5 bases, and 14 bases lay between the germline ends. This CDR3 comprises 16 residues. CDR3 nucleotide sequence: TGTGCCAGCAGCCAAGATCTCGGCGGGCTGAACAATGAGCAGTTCTTC. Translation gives CASSQDLGGLNNEQFF.

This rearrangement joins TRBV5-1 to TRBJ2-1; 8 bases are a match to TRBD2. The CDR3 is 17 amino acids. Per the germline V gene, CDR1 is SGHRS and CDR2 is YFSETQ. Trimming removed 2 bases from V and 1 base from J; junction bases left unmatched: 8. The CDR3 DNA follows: TGCGCCAGCAGCTTACCAATAGCGGGGCCGTCCTACAATGAGCAGTTCTTC. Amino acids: CASSLPIAGPSYNEQFF.

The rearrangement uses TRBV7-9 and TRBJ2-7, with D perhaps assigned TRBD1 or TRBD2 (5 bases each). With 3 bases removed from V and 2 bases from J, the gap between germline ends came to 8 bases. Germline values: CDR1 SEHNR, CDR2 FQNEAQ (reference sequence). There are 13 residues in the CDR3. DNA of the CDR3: TGTGCCAGCAGCTTTGGGGGACCCTACGAGCAGTACTTC. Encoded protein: CASSFGGPYEQYF.

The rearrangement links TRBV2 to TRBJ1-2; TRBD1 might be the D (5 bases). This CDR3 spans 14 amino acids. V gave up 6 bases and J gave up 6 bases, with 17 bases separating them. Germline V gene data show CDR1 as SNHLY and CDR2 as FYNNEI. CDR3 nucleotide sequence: TGTGCCAGCAGCGGGGGACTTGGGATTGATGGCTACACCTTC. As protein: CASSGGLGIDGYTF.